Listed below are T cell receptor beta chains from one sample, sequenced in a study of cytomegalovirus exposure and HLA in healthy donors. Libraries were prepared by immunoSEQ multiplex PCR; TCRdb keeps only in-frame clonotypes and omits some of them. The sample includes 160,000 or so clones, approximately 80% of them seen just once. Material for sequencing was PBMCs. These receptors came from a man between 60 and 75 years old in good health and CMV-seronegative. The CDR3 runs from the conserved cysteine through the conserved F or W. A D gene is named only where the DNA matches it firmly. The size of a clone is reported for some rows only, either as once, few or many, or as a class for expanded clones.

TRBJ1-1 | TRBD1 | medium-sized | TRBV6-1 | CASSNGGGRTEAFF
TRBJ2-7 | TRBD1 | few | TRBV11-3 | CASSLHRGYEQYF
TRBJ1-5 | . | . | TRBV7-6 | CASSFSSGFQAQHF
TRBJ1-1 | . | few | TRBV5-1 | CASSPNFGTGNTEAFF
TRBJ1-3 | TRBD1 | . | TRBV30 | CAWTRDRGNTIYF
TRBJ1-6 | TRBD1 | . | TRBV6-5 | CASSPDRGANSPLHF
TRBJ2-2 | . | few | TRBV6-5 | CASRPRSTGELFF
TRBJ1-1 | TRBD1 | few | TRBV19 | CASTMTGGSNTEAFF
TRBJ1-4 | . | . | TRBV27 | CASRRDLTNEKLFF
TRBJ2-7 | . | once | TRBV5-1 | CASSLDGGNYEQYF
TRBJ2-5 | TRBD1 | . | TRBV29-1 | CSVRQGPETQYF
TRBJ1-2 | TRBD1 | . | TRBV5-1 | CASSLGGQSTYGYTF
TRBJ2-7 | TRBD2 | . | TRBV7-9 | CSSSLGEGYEQYF
TRBJ2-7 | TRBD2 | . | TRBV10-3 | CAIRPGLAGDSYEQYF
TRBJ1-4 | . | . | TRBV13 | CASSLGQRGPMATNEKLFF
TRBJ1-3 | TRBD1 | . | TRBV10-3 | CAITRDREGSGTIYF
TRBJ2-7 | . | few | TRBV4-1 | CASSQDPRAGEQYF
TRBJ2-7 | TRBD1 | once | TRBV18 | CASSPGQGVPYEQYF
TRBJ2-1 | . | once | TRBV12-5 | CASGRAAGYSSYNEQFF
TRBJ1-3 | . | . | TRBV6-1 | CASSPLTTSGNTIYF
TRBJ1-6 | . | once | TRBV9 | CASSVESGSNSPLHF
TRBJ2-3 | . | . | TRBV7-9 | CASSPGQAGSTDTQYF
TRBJ2-1 | . | . | TRBV9 | CASSVDLAAHEQFF
TRBJ1-2 | TRBD1 | . | TRBV19 | CASTPPGTGGNYGYTF
TRBJ2-7 | TRBD2 | . | TRBV10-3 | CAIRGGGTSGGGNEQYF